This TCR beta chain was documented in a study of cytomegalovirus exposure and HLA in healthy donors (dated by TCRdb to about 2017). Turning to the overall study: In an earlier analysis of fewer than 750 of the donors, under 300 Gb of sequence data and just under 120 million unique TCR beta sequences from 150 million to 200 million T cells were reported. An early release covering 500 to 750 HLA-typed donors comprised about 300 gigabases of sequencing data and roughly 86 million unique TCR sequences. Of the 350 to 450 genotyped donors, roughly 85% fell in the genetic ancestry cluster associated with self-reported Caucasian donors. The study aimed to test whether cataloging public T cell receptors could reveal signatures of past pathogen exposure. The study used immunosequencing to profile the T cell repertoires of around 600 subjects and linked those repertoires to cytomegalovirus serostatus. A separate validation cohort of some 130 different subjects was used in addition to the 666-subject first cohort. High-throughput TCR immunosequencing, statistical association of individual TCRs with disease status, and machine learning were combined to predict cytomegalovirus infection status. A later analysis re-analyzed previously published TCR beta repertoires from about 600 donors and added high-resolution HLA genotyping to study TCR occurrence patterns. Rather than drawing on any new phenotypic data, the later analysis identified candidate immune exposures from TCR beta sequences and the way those sequences occurred across donors. In an earlier analysis of 587 of the donors, high-throughput TCR beta sequencing was used to judge whether each TCR beta V gene segment behaved as functional or pseudogenic. Alongside the repertoire data, information on donor age, sex, ethnicity and CMV serostatus was compiled. In a later genetic analysis, genome-wide SNP genotypes for about three fifths of the 666 donors were used, and that subset was treated as a discovery cohort. Every repertoire in the discovery cohort had been generated on one and the same sequencing platform. HLA typing covered class I and class II loci at four-digit resolution. Typing coverage differed by locus: A, B, C, DRB1 and DQB1 were typed in about 620-640 donors, DQA1 in 500 to 550, DPA1 in 600 to 610, and DPB1 in roughly 450. A few DR-DQ haplotypes were treated as single units for association and clustering because of strong linkage in the cohort. Across approximately 400 genotyped donors of the cohort, an average of roughly 200,000 unique TCR beta nucleotide sequences per donor were sequenced, and 15% to 20% of those sequences were non-productive. Overall study results and their limits: A later analysis found that TCR association rates varied across HLA loci, with DRB1 alleles showing the most associated TCRs and HLA-C alleles the fewest. In the study, roughly 160 TCR beta chains were listed as associated with cytomegalovirus. Compared with the roughly 700-donor mean, donors in an Asian-associated ancestry cluster had fewer N-insertions in productive TCRs, according to a later genetic analysis. In a later analysis, most CMV-associated TCR beta chains were found to appear HLA-restricted, with HLA associations seemingly driven largely by CMV exposure. Sequencing depth was assumed to be roughly uniform across donors in the presence/absence analyses, though that assumption may not hold. This cohort had only TCR beta chains sequenced, and the lack of alpha or paired-chain data limited which features could be detected. A cluster of highly shared sequence variants was judged likely to represent a technical artifact of the sequencing pipeline. An earlier analysis of 587 of the donors showed that most TCR beta V segments appeared in productive rearrangements either about 87% or about 30% of the time, which broadly matched IMGT annotations. V-gene and J-gene trimming of TCR beta chains was associated with a missense DCLRE1C variant in a later genetic analysis, and the association was replicated in an independent cohort. The authors suggested that the approach could potentially be generalized to other disease states and immunological phenotypes. Correlated functional status among segregating V segments might be attributable to linkage disequilibrium, but an unknown experimental factor could not be ruled out. HLA typing was unavailable for some donors at each locus, so association tests used only the typed subset. A further reported finding was that TCR beta sequences accurately predicted the HLA-A and HLA-B alleles for most subjects in the first cohort. In both the original and validation cohorts, the classifier was reported to diagnose cytomegalovirus status with high specificity and sensitivity. Immune exposure information for the cohort was limited to CMV serostatus. Compared with equally common non-associated chains, HLA-associated TCR beta chains in a later analysis were more clonally expanded and had lower generation probabilities. Some IMGT-functional V segments, including TRBV6-2 and TRBV6-3, could not be distinguished by the 87-base-pair reads and were therefore excluded. A later analysis associated around 16,000 TCR beta sequences with specific HLA alleles at a false discovery rate of 0.05. A later analysis reported that several top co-occurrence clusters appeared linked to parvovirus B19, influenza, CMV and Epstein-Barr virus. The earlier analysis of approximately 590 of the donors excluded over 15 rarely observed V segments, including chromosome 9 orphons, because counts were too low. Strong co-occurrence of HLA alleles, especially DR and DQ, made assigning TCR associations to individual alleles difficult. While some public TCRs were present in many individuals, most TCR sequences turned up only very rarely across donors. In vitro tests confirmed that a few of the cytomegalovirus-associated TCR beta chains recognize cytomegalovirus antigens.

From a lookup of the germline V gene, CDR1 and CDR2 are MNHNS and SASEGT. V trim: 4 bases; J trim: 7 bases; unmatched bases: 14. The CDR3 spans 16 residues, from the cysteine through the phenylalanine. Just the 48-base CDR3 DNA is kept, in frame starting at base 1. In total, approximately 690 healthy bone marrow donors made up the cohort. Cohort members were all nominally healthy when sampled, although unrecorded immune exposures were likely present. The donor tested CMV seronegative, placing the donor among the 352 seronegative members of the cohort. A peripheral blood sample was collected from each donor, and TCR beta sequencing was performed on peripheral blood mononuclear cells. The Qiagen DNeasy Blood Extraction Kit was used to extract genomic DNA from the blood cell samples. Libraries were prepared through the immunoSEQ multiplex PCR assay. A mixture of 60 forward primers for TCR Vbeta segments and 13 reverse primers for TCR Jbeta segments was used in the multiplex PCR. The CDR3 region of rearranged TCR beta genes was amplified from genomic DNA by a multiplex PCR assay. Amplified TCR beta libraries were sequenced as 87-base-pair reads on the Illumina HiSeq System. For the original study's pipeline: In a later analysis, roughly 80 million unique TCR beta chains were counted across the approximately 640 repertoires, and roughly 10 million of these chains were shared by at least two donors. To remove PCR and sequencing errors, raw reads were error-corrected and collapsed into unique sequences using a nearest-neighbor algorithm that merged closely related sequences. CDR3 sequences were aligned to IMGT reference sequences to assign V, D and J gene segments. For a sequence to be retained, a match of at least six nucleotides to both a V gene segment and a J gene segment was required. Rearrangements were called productive when the CDR3 lacked stop codons and stayed in frame with V and J; all others were non-productive. Following IMGT convention, CDR3 was defined as the stretch from the second conserved V-encoded cysteine up to the conserved J-encoded phenylalanine. The earlier analysis of some 600 of the donors excluded sequences that lacked an unambiguous match to a single V gene segment. An earlier analysis of under 750 of the donors called V segments functional above 56.7% productive rearrangements and segregating when the between-donor standard deviation exceeded 5%. A statistical classification framework was built for diagnosing cytomegalovirus status from the catalog of TCR beta chain sequences. In a later analysis, TCR nucleotide sequences were compared against IMGT/GENE-DB human TR gene sequences so that V and J genes could be assigned. A later analysis assigned CDR3 sequences and most-parsimonious VDJ recombination scenarios with the TCRdist pipeline. In a later analysis, every TCR beta chain was defined by the combination of its CDR3 amino acid sequence and its V-gene family, and reads without a unique V-gene family were dropped. In a later analysis, around 650 highly shared, low-generation-probability nucleotide sequences were removed to address suspected cross-contamination and a sequencing artifact. In a later analysis, a clonal expansion index for each public chain was calculated from normalized within-repertoire ranks of inferred template counts. In a later analysis, generation probabilities were computed using a VDJ recombination model fitted to out-of-frame rearrangements, and the results were checked against IGoR. Hypergeometric tests were used in a later analysis to score TCR-TCR, TCR-HLA and TCR-CMV co-occurrence, with a repertoire-size bias correction applied to the TCR pairs. A later analysis estimated false discovery rates by permuting HLA or CMV assignments 20 times. In a later analysis, co-occurring TCRs were grouped with DBSCAN, and TCRdist sequence similarity was added when clustering was performed within HLA-allele-positive subsets. For co-occurrence clustering, repertoires with fewer than 30,000 or more than 120,000 public chains were excluded, along with four to six repertoires with anomalous nucleotide sharing. TCRdb stores this immuneACCESS table with in-frame sequences only. Part of the clones is absent; in the studies checked, under half of the shortfall reflects unresolved V genes, and no reason is known for the rest. D and trimming were read from the DNA, whereas the V and J calls and clone size are those reported in that table. This sample lists approximately 77,000 clones; about three quarters were detected once. The ten largest make up 4% to 5% of the sample.

Remarks on this clone: This clone's antigen is unknown. No clone much larger than this one lies a single base away; base qualities are absent.

The receptor was derived from a man aged 35 to 55 in good health and CMV-seronegative. The specimen sequenced was PBMCs. The chain joins TRBV6-1 to TRBJ2-3; TRBD1 matches 7 bases in the middle. CDR3 reads: CASSARGGPPQNTQYF. The DNA is as follows: TGTGCCAGCAGTGCGCGAGGGGGCCCTCCTCAAAATACGCAGTATTTT.